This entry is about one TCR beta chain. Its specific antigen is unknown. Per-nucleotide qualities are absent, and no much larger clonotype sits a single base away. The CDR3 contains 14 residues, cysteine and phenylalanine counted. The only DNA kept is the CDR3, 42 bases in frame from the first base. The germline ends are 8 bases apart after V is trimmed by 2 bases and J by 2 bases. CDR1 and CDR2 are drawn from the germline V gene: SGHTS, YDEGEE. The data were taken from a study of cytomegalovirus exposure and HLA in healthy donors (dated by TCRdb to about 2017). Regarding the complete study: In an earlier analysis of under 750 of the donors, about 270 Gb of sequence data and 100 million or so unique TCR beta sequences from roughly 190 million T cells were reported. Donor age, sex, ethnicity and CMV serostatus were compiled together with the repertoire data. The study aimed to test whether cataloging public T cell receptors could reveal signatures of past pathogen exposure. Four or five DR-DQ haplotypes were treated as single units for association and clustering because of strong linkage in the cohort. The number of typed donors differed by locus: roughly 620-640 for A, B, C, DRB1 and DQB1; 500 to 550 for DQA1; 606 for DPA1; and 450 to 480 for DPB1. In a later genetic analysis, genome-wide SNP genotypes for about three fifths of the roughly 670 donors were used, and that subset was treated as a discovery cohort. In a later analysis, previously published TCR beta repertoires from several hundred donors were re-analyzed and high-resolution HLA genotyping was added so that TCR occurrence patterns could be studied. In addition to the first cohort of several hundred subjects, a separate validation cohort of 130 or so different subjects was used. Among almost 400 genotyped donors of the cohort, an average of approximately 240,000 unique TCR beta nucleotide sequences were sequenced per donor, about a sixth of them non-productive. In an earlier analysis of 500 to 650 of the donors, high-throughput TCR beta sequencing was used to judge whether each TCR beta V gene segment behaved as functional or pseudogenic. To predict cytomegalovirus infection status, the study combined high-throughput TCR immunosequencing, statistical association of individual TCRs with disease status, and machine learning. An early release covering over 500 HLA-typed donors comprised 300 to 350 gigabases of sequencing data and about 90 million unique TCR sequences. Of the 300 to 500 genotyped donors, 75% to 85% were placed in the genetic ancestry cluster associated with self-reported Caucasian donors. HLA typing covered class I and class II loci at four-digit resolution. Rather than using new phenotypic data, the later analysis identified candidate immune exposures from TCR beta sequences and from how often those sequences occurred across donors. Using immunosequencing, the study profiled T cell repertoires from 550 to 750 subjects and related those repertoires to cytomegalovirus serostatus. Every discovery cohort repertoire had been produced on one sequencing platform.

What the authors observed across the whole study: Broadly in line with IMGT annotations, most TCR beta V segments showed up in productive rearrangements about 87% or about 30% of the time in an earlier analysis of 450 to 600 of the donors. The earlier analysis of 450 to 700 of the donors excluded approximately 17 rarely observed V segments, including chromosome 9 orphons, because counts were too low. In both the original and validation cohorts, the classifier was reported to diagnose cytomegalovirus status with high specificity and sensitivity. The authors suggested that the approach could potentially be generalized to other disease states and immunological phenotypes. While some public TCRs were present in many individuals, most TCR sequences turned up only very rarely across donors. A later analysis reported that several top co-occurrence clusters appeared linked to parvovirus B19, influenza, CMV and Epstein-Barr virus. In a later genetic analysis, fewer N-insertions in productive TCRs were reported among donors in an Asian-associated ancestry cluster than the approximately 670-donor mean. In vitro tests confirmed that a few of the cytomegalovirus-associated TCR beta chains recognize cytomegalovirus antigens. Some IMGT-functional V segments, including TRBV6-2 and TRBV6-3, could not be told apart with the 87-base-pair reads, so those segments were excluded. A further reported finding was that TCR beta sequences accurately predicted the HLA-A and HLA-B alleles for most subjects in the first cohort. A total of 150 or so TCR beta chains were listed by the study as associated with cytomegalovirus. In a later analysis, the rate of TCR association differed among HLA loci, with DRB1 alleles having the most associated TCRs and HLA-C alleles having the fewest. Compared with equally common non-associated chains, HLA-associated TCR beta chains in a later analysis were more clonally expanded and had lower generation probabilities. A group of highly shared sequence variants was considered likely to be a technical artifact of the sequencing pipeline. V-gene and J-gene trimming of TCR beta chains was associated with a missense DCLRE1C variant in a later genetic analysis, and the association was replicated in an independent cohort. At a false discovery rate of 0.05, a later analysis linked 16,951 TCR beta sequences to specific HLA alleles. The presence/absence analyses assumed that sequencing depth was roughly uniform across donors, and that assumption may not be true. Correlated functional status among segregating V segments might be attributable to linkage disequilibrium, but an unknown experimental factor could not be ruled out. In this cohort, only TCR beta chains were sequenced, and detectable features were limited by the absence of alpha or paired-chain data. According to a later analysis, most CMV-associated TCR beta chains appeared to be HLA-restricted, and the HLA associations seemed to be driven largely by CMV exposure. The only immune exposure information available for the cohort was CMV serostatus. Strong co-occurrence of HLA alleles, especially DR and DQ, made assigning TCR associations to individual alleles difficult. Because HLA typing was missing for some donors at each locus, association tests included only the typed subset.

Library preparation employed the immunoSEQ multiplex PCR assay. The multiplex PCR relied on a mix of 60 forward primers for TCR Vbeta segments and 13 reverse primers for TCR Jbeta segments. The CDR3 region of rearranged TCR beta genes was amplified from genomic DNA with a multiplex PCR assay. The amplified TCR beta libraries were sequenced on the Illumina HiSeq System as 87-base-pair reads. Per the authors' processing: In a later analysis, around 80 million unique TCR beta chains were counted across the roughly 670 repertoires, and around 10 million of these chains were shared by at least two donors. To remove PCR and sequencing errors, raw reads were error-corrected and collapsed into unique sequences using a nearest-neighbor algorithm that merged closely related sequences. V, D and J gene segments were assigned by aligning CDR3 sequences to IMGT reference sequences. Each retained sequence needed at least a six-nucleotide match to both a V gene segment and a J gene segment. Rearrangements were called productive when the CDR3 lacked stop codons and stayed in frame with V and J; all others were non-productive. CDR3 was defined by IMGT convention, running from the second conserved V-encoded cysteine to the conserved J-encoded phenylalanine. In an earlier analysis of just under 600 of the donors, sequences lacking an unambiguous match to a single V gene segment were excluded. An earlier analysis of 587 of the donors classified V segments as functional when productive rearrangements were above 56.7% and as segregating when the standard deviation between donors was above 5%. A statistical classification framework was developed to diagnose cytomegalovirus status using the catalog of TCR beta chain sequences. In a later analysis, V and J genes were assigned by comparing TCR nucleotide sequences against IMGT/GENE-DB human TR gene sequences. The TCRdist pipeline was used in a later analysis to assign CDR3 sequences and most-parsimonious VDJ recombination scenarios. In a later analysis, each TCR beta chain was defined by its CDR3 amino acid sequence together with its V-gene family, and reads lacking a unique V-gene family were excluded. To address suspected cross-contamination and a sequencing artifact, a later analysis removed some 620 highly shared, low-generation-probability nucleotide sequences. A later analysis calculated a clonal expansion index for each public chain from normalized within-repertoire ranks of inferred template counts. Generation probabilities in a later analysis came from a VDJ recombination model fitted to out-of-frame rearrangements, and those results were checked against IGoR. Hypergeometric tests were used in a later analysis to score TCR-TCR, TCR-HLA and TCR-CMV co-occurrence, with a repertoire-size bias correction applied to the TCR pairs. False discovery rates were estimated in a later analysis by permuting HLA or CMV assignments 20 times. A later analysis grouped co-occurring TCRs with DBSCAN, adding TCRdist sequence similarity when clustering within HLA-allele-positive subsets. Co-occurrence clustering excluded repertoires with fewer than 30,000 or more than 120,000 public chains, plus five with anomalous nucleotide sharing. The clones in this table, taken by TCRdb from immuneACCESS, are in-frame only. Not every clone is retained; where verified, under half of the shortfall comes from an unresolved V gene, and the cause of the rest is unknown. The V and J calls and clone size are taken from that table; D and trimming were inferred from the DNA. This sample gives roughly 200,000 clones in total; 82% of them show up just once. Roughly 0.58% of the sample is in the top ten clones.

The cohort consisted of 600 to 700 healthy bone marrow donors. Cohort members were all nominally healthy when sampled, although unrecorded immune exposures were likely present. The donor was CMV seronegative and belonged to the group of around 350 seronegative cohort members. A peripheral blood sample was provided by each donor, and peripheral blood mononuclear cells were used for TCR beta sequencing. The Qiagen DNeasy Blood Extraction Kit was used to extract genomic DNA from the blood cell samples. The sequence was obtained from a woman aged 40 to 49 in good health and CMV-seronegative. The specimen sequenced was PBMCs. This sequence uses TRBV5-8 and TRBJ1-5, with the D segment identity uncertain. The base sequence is TGTGCCAGCAGCTTCAGGATACGCAATCAGCCCCAGCATTTT. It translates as CASSFRIRNQPQHF.